These 2 T cell receptor beta chains share one sample of origin, sequenced in a study of Graves' ophthalmopathy and Graves' hyperthyroidism. Researchers took RNA transcripts and amplified TCR beta CDR3 regions from them. First-round RT-PCR employed HTBI primers, with a second-round multiplex PCR after it. One entry per CDR3 protein, called by TCRdb with MiXCR from the multiplex PCR reads. The sample carries around 470,000 distinct CDR3 sequences, roughly 14% recorded once. Specimen: blood. These receptors came from a woman aged 25 to 39 with Graves' ophthalmopathy.

This clonotype was counted many times. The chain employs TRBV29-1 and TRBJ2-2; the D is unclear. The CDR3 consists of 11 residues. V dropped 7 bases and J dropped 7 bases, with 10 bases sitting between them. Germline V gene data show CDR1 as SQVTM and CDR2 as ANQGSEA. The CDR3 protein is CSARIHGELFF. The CDR3 DNA reads as TGCAGCGCTCGGATTCACGGGGAGCTGTTTTTT.

V is TRBV11-1 and J is TRBJ2-2, with 10 bases aligning to TRBD1. V lost 5 bases and J lost 6; bases outside the gene matches: 9. CDR3 length equals 16 residues. In germline, CDR1 is SGHAT, CDR2 FQDESV (reference sequence). In DNA form, the CDR3 reads TGTGCCAGCAGCCACCGGGACAGGGGAGAGGCCGGGGAGCTGTTTTTT. The encoded protein is CASSHRDRGEAGELFF.